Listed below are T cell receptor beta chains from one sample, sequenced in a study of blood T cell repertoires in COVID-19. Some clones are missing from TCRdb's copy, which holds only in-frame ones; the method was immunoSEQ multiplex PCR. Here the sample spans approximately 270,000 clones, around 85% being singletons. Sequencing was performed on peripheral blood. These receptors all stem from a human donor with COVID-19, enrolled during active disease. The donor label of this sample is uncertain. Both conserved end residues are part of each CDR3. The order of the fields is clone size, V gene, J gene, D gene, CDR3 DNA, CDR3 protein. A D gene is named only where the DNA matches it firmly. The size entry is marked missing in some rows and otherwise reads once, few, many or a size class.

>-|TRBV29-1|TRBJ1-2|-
TGCAGCGTTGAAGTGGGGCGAACTAACTATGGCTACACCTTC
CSVEVGRTNYGYTF
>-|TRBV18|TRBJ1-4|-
TGTGCCAGCTCACCGGGCAGAAGTAATGAAAAACTGTTTTTT
CASSPGRSNEKLFF
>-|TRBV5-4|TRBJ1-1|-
TGTGCCAGCAGTATGGGGGGGGAGGACACTGAAGCTTTCTTT
CASSMGGEDTEAFF
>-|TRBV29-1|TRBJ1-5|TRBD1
TGCAGCGCTGGACAGGGTAGTAATCAGCCCCAGCATTTT
CSAGQGSNQPQHF
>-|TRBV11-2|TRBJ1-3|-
TGTGCCAGCAGCACCGGAGGACTCGGCTCTGGAAACACCATATATTTT
CASSTGGLGSGNTIYF
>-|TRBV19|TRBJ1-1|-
TGTGCCAGTAGTATAGATTTTTCGCCGGGCGGGGCTTTCTTT
CASSIDFSPGGAFF
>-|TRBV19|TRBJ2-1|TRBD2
TGTGCCAGTAGTATGCTTCTAGCGGGAGTAAGGAATGAGCAGTTCTTC
CASSMLLAGVRNEQFF
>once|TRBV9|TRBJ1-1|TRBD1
TGTGCCAGCAGCGTCGTACCCACAGGGGCGAACACTGAAGCTTTCTTT
CASSVVPTGANTEAFF
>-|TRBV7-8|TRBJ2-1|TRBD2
TGTGCCAGCAGCCGACTTTTACCGACTAGCGGCGAGCAGTTCTTC
CASSRLLPTSGEQFF
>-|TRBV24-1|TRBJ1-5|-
TGTGCCACCAGTGATGCCGCAGGACAGTATAGCAATCAGCCCCAGCATTTT
CATSDAAGQYSNQPQHF
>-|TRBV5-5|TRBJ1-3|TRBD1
TGTGCCAGCAGCTTGCTTTTCGGGACAGGTTCCTCTGGAAACACCATATATTTT
CASSLLFGTGSSGNTIYF
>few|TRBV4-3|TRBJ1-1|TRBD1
TGCGCCAGCAGCCAAGAGCCAACAGGGGGGGACACTGAAGCTTTCTTT
CASSQEPTGGDTEAFF
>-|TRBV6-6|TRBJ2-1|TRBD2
TGTGCCAGCAGTGACACTAGCGGGAGGCGGGATGAGCAGTTCTTC
CASSDTSGRRDEQFF
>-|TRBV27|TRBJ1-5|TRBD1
TGTGCCAGCAGTGGGACAGGGGGAGGTCAGCCCCAGCATTTT
CASSGTGGGQPQHF